This T cell receptor (beta chain) was found in a study of cytomegalovirus exposure and HLA in healthy donors. The wider study: The same platform was used for the roughly 130 validation repertoires as for the roughly 670 first-cohort repertoires, as reported in a later analysis. Overall study findings and caveats: Reported performance of the classifier showed diagnosis of cytomegalovirus status with high specificity and sensitivity. Cytomegalovirus-associated status was assigned to 164 TCR beta chains.

Germline loops: CDR1 SGDLS, CDR2 YYNGEE. The CDR3 covers 18 residues. J was trimmed by 1 base and V by 0 bases; bases with no gene match: 9. Here immunoSEQ multiplex PCR was the method, and the copy in TCRdb shows in-frame clones only, minus some. The table has about 49,000 clones, around 91% seen once; the top ten hold about 1.5%. With respect to this clone: As yet, its antigen is unknown.

The sequence derives from a man between 18 and 35 years old in good health and CMV-seronegative. The sequencing input was PBMCs. The rearrangement joins TRBV9 to TRBJ2-1, with 8 bases that match TRBD2. CDR3 sequence: CASSVGVYGRGSYNEQFF. In nucleotides, the CDR3 is TGTGCCAGCAGCGTAGGAGTCTACGGGAGGGGGTCCTACAATGAGCAGTTCTTC.